This T cell receptor beta chain came from a study of Graves' ophthalmopathy and Graves' hyperthyroidism. Findings of the study overall: Most expanded clonotypes from thyroid (those above 0.001 frequency) were also found in blood.

The CDR3 loop spans 14 amino acids. V shed 1 base, J shed 4 bases, and the junction held 3 bases outside the gene matches. In germline, CDR1 is SEHNR, CDR2 FQNEAQ (reference sequence). This clonotype was seen many times. Its target is unknown. The authors amplified TCR beta CDR3 regions, and they did so from RNA transcripts for repertoire sequencing. RT-PCR was first run with HTBI primers, then multiplex PCR in a second round. TCRdb used MiXCR to reprocess the multiplex PCR reads, holding one entry per CDR3 protein. The sample consists of over 650,000 distinct CDR3 sequences, 35% to 45% of them appearing once.

The sequenced material came from peripheral blood. The sequence was obtained from an adult man with Graves' ophthalmopathy. The V call is TRBV7-9, the J call TRBJ1-2; 7 bases map to TRBD1. In DNA, the CDR3 is TGTGCCAGCAGCTTAGAGACAGGGAGCTATGGCTACACCTTC. It codes for CASSLETGSYGYTF.